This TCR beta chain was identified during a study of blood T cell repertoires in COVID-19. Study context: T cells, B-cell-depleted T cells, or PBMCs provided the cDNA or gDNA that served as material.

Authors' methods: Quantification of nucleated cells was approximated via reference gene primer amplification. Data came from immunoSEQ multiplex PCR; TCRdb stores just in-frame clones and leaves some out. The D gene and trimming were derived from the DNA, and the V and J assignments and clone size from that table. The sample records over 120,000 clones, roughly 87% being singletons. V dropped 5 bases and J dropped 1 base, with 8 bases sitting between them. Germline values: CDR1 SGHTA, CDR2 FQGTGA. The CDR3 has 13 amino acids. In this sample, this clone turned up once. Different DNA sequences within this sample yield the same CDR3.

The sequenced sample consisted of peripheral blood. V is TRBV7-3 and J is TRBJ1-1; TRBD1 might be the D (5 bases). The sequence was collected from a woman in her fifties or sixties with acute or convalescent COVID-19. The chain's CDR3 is CASSPGGNTEAFF. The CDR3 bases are TGTGCCAGCAGCCCCGGGGGGAACACTGAAGCTTTCTTT.